The text below deals with one T cell receptor (beta chain). A single count supports this clone. Its antigen is still unknown. It has no much larger one-base neighbor in the sample; base qualities were not kept. TCRbeta CDR3 regions were amplified from genomic DNA using the immunoSEQ Assay, a bias-controlled multiplex PCR. The original methods were these. The number of nucleated cells in each sample was estimated from the amplification of reference gene primers within the assay. To quantify the absolute abundance of each unique TCRbeta CDR3 rearrangement, sequence reads were collapsed and filtered. For each sample, productive Simpson clonality was calculated as the square root of Simpson's diversity index over productive rearrangements. This immuneACCESS table, as held by TCRdb, lists in-frame sequences with V and J called but not all clones. Of the missing ones, under half trace to an unresolved V gene in checked studies; the others have no known cause. V, J and clone size derive from that table, while D and trimming were established from the DNA sequence. In this sample the table shows some 200,000 clones, 82% of which occur a single time. The ten top clones hold about 5.5% of the sample.

V has 12 bases trimmed and J has 3 bases trimmed; junction bases matching no gene number 8. Counted from cysteine to phenylalanine, this CDR3 has 14 amino acids. Of the read, only the CDR3 DNA is kept; its 42 bases are in frame from base 1. Per the germline V gene, KGHDR is the CDR1 and SFDVKD is the CDR2. This sample was taken from a study of blood T cell repertoires in COVID-19 (dated by TCRdb to 2018 to 2020). Context from the whole study: Samples covering the acute and convalescent phases of COVID-19 were provided by collaborators in the United States, Italy and Spain. Subjects who had been exposed to COVID-19, were actively infected with it, or had recovered from it provided the deeply sampled blood TCRbeta repertoires that made up the dataset. The repertoires were released in a freely available public database meant as a resource for research on the immune response to SARS-CoV-2. A de-identified subject ID, COVID-19 status, age in years and sex were almost always included in the sample metadata. The material from the prospective study consisted of cDNA or gDNA derived from T cells, B-cell-depleted T cells, or PBMCs. HLA class I and class II types, where available, came from metadata supplied by the sample provider rather than from assay-based typing. The samples were drawn from two sources: the first 160 participants of the ongoing ImmuneRACE study, and over 1,000 subjects contributed by 6 global collaborators.

In the prospective study, participants were roughly 18 to 95 years old, resided in about 25 geographic areas of the United States, and were enrolled through a virtual design. In the prospective study, cohorts were assigned on the basis of participant-reported clinical history obtained from a screening survey and a study questionnaire. Mobile phlebotomists in the prospective study collected whole blood, serum and a nasopharyngeal or oropharyngeal swab from every participant. Prospective study participants could optionally give additional blood draws and questionnaires over an approximately two-month period. Before DNA extraction, prospective study blood samples were shipped either frozen or at room temperature. The paper as a whole reports these results and caveats: The amount of clinical and demographic metadata varied by source and participant and was provided uncurated.

This TCR was sampled from a woman aged 55-69 years with acute COVID-19. The rearrangement joined TRBV24-1 to TRBJ2-3, with 10 bases in between that match TRBD2. Specimen: PBMCs or T cells enriched from blood (not recorded which). The CDR3 sequence is CASQASGGTDTQYF. In nucleotide form, the sequence is TGTGCCTCCCAGGCTAGCGGGGGTACAGATACGCAGTATTTT.